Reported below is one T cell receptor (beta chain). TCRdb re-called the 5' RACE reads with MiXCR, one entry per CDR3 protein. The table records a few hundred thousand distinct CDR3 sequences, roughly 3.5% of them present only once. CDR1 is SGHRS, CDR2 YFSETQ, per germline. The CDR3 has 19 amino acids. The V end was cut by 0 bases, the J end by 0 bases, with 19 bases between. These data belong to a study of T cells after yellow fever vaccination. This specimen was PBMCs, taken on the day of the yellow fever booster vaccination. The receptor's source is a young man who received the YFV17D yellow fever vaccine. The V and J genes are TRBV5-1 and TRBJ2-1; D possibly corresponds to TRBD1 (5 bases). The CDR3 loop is CASSLAAGSRVGSYNEQFF. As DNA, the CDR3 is TGCGCCAGCAGCTTGGCAGCAGGGTCTAGGGTGGGCTCCTACAATGAGCAGTTCTTC.